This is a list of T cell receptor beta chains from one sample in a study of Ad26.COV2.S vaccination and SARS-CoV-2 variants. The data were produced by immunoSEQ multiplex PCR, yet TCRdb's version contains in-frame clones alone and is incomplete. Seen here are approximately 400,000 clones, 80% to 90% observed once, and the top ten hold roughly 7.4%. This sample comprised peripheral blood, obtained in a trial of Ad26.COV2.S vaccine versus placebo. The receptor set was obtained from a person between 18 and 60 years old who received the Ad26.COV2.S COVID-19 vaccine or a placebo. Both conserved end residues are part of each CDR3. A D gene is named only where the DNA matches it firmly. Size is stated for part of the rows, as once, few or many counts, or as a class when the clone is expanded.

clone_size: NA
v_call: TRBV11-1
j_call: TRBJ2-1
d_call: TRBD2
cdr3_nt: TGTGCCAGCAGCCCTCGACTAGCGGGAGGCAATGAGCAGTTCTTC
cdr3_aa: CASSPRLAGGNEQFF

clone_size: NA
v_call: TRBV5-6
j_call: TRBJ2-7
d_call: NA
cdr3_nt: TGTGCCAGCAGCTTGGGGGGACTCCCCCCCTACGAGCAGTACTTC
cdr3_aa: CASSLGGLPPYEQYF

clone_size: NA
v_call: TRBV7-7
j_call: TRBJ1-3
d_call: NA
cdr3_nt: TGTGCCAGCAGCCAGACGGGGAGCTCTGGAAACACCATATATTTT
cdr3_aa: CASSQTGSSGNTIYF

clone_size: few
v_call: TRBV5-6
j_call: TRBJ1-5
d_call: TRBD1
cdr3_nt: TGTGCCAGCAGCAGACAGGGAGGGAGGGACAGGCGGAATCAGCCCCAGCATTTT
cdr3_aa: CASSRQGGRDRRNQPQHF

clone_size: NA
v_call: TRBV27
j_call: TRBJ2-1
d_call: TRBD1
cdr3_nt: TGTGCCAGCCGACTACAGGGGGCCCGCAATGAGCAGTTCTTC
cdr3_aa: CASRLQGARNEQFF

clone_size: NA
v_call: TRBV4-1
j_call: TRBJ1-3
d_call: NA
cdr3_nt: TGCGCCAGCAGCCACGAGTGGATCTCTGGAAACACCATATATTTT
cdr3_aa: CASSHEWISGNTIYF

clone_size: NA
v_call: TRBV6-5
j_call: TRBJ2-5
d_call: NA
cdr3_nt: TGTGCCAGCAGAAAACGGCGTTTCCAAGAGACCCAGTACTTC
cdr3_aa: CASRKRRFQETQYF

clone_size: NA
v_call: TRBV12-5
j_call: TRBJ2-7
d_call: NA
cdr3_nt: TGTGCTAGTGGCGACAGCATTTACGAGCAGTACTTC
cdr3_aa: CASGDSIYEQYF

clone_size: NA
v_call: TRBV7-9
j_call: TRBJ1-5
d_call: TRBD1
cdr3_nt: TGTGCCAGCAGCCCCGGCACAGGGGAAAATCAGCCCCAGCATTTT
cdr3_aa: CASSPGTGENQPQHF

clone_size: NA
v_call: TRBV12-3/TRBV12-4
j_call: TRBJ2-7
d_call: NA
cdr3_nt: TGTGCCAGCAGTTTCGCTGCTTCCTACGAGCAGTACTTC
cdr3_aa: CASSFAASYEQYF

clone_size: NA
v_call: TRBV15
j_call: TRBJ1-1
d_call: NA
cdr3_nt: TGTGCCACCAGCAGAAACACCCCGGTAGCTTTCTTT
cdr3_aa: CATSRNTPVAFF

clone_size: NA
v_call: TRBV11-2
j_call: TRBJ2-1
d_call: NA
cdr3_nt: TGTGCCAGCAGCTTAGCCTCGGCGGAGAATGAGCAGTTCTTC
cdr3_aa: CASSLASAENEQFF

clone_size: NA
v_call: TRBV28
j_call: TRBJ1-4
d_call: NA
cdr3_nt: TGTGCCAGCAGTTATACAGGGTATTGGGGACTAGCAACTAATGAAAAACTGTTTTTT
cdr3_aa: CASSYTGYWGLATNEKLFF

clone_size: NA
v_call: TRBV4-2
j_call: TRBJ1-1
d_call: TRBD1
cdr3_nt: TGTGCCAGCAGCTACGGGGCGGGACAGGGTAGAGAAGCTTTCTTT
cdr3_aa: CASSYGAGQGREAFF

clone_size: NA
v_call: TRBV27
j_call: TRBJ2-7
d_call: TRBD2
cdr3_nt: TGTGCCAGCAGTTCTTGGACTAGCGGGAGGGCGTCCTACGAGCAGTACTTC
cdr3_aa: CASSSWTSGRASYEQYF

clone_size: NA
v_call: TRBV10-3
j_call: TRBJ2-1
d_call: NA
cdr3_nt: TGTGCCATCAGTGAACTAGGGGAAGAGTACAATGAGCAGTTCTTC
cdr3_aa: CAISELGEEYNEQFF

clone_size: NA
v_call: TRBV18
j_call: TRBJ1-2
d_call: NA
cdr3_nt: TGTGCCAGCTCCGAGGACGGTTCTAACTATGGCTACACCTTC
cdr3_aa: CASSEDGSNYGYTF

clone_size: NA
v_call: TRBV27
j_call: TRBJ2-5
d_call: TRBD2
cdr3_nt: TGTGCCAGCAGTTCTCCCGGGACTATTAAAGGGACCCAGTACTTC
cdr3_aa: CASSSPGTIKGTQYF

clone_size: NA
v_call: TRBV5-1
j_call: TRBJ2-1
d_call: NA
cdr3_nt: TGCGCCAGCAGCTTTTTTAGCGGAAGGTACAATGAGCAGTTCTTC
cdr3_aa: CASSFFSGRYNEQFF

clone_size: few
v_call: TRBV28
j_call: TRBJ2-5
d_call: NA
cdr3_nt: TGTGCCAGCAGCCAGGGGGGGGAGACCCAGTACTTC
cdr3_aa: CASSQGGETQYF

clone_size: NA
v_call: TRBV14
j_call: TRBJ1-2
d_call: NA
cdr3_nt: TGTGCCAGCAGCCGGCAGATTAACTATGGCTACACCTTC
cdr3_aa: CASSRQINYGYTF

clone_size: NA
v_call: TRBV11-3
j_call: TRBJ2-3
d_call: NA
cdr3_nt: TGTGCCAGCAGCTCCCGGACTACAACAGATACGCAGTATTTT
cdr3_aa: CASSSRTTTDTQYF

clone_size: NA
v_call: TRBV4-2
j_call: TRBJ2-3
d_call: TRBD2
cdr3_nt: TGTGCCAGCAGCCAAGAGGCAGCGGGGGGGGTGCGCGGAGATACGCAGTATTTT
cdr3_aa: CASSQEAAGGVRGDTQYF

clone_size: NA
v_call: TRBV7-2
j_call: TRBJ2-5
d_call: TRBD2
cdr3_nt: TGTGCCAGCAGCCTCCCCTACCGGGAAGCGGGGAGAGAGACCCAGTACTTC
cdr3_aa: CASSLPYREAGRETQYF

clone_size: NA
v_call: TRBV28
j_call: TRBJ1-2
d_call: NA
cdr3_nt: TGTGCCAGCACCTCCCCGGGCTTCGCTTACTATGGCTACACCTTC
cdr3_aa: CASTSPGFAYYGYTF

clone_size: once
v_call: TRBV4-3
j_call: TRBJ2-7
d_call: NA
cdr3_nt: TGCGCCAGCAGCCAAGAGGGGTCGGAGGGGGGCTACGAGCAGTACTTC
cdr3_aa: CASSQEGSEGGYEQYF

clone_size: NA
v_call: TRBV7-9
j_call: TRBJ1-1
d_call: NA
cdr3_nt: TGTGCCAGCAGCTTAGACAATCCTGAAGCTTTCTTT
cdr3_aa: CASSLDNPEAFF

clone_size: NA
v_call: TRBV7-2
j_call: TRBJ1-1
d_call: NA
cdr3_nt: TGTGCCAGCAGCTTAGTGTGGAACACTGAAGCTTTCTTT
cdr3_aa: CASSLVWNTEAFF

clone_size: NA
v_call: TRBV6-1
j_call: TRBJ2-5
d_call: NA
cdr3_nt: TGTGCCAGCAGTGGCTCTAGCGCACAAGAGACCCAGTACTTC
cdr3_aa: CASSGSSAQETQYF

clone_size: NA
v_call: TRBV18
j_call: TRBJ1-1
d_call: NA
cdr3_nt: TGTGCCAGCTCACCTTCCCTGGCGGGGGGAGGGACTGAAGCTTTCTTT
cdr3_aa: CASSPSLAGGGTEAFF

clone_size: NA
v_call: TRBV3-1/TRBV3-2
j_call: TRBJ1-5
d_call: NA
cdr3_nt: TGTGCCAGCAGCCAAGGTGGCCCGGGGGCTCTCCAGCCCCAGCATTTT
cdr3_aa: CASSQGGPGALQPQHF

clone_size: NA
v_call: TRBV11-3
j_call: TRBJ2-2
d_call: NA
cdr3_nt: TGTGCCAGCAGCTTAGCGACCAGCACCGGGGAGCTGTTTTTT
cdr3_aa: CASSLATSTGELFF

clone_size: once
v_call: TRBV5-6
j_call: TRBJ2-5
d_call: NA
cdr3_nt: TGTGCCAGCAGCTTCTGGACGGATCAAGAGACCCAGTACTTC
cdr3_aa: CASSFWTDQETQYF

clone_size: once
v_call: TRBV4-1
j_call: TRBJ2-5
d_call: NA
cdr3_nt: TGCGCCAGCAGCCCTCCGTCGGGTGAAGAGACCCAGTACTTC
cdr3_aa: CASSPPSGEETQYF

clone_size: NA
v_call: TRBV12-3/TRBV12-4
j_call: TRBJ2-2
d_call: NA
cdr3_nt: TGTGCCAGCAGGCGGGACACCGGGGAGCTGTTTTTT
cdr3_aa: CASRRDTGELFF

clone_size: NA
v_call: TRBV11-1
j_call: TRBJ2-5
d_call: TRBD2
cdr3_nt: TGTGCCAGCAGCCCCGAGGGTAGCGGGGGCCAAGAGACCCAGTACTTC
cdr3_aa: CASSPEGSGGQETQYF

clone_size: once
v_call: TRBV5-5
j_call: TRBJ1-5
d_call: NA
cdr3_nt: TGTGCCAGCAGCTGGGTGGGGAGCAATCAGCCCCAGCATTTT
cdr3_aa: CASSWVGSNQPQHF

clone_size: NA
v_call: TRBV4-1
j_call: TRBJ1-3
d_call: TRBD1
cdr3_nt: TGCGCCAGCAGCGTAGGGGGCTCTGCTGGAAACACCATATATTTT
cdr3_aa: CASSVGGSAGNTIYF

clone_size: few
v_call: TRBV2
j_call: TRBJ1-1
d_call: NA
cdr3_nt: TGTGCCAGCAGTGAGATGGGGTTAACTGAAGCTTTCTTT
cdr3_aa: CASSEMGLTEAFF

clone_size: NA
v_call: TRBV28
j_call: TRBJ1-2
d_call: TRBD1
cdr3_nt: TGTGCCAGCAGTTTAGGGACAGGGTCGGACTACACCTTC
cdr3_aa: CASSLGTGSDYTF

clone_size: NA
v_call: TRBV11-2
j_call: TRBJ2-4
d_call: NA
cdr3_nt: TGTGCCAGCAGCTCGATCCTCCGGGACGGAAGCAAAAACATTCAGTACTTC
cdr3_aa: CASSSILRDGSKNIQYF

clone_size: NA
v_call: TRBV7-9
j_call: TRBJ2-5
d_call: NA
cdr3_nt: TGTGCCAGCTCCGGGAGCCGGGGGACCCAGTACTTC
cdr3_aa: CASSGSRGTQYF

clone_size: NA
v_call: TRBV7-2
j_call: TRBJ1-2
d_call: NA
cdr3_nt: TGTGCCAGCAGCGGGAGGACAGCTATCTATGGCTACACCTTC
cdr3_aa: CASSGRTAIYGYTF

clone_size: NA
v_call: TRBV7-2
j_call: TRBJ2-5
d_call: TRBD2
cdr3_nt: TGTGCCAGCAGCGTAGCGGGGGGGATCCAAGAGACCCAGTACTTC
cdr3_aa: CASSVAGGIQETQYF

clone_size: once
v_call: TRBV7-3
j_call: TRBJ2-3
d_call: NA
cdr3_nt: TGTGCCAGCAGCTCCCTCCTAAAACTGGCCCTTGTGCAGTATTTT
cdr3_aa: CASSSLLKLALVQYF

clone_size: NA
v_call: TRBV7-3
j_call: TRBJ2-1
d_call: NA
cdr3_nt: TGTGCCAGCAGCTCTCCGTTAGGTGAGCAGTTCTTC
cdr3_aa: CASSSPLGEQFF

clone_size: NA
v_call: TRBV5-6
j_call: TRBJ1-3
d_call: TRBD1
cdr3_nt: TGTGCCAGCGGCGAAACAGGGGGGCGGGAAAACACCATATATTTT
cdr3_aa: CASGETGGRENTIYF

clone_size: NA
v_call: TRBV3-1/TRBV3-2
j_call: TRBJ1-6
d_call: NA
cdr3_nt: TGTGCCAGCAGCCAACAGGGTACACGGTCACCCCTCCACTTT
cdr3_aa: CASSQQGTRSPLHF

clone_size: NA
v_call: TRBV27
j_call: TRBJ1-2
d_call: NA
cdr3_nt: TGTGCCAGCAGTTTCGCCCCCTCCCGTCGTGGCTACACCTTC
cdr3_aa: CASSFAPSRRGYTF

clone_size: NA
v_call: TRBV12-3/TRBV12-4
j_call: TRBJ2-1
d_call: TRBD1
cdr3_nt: TGTGCCAGCAGTTTAAACAGGGGGGAGCAGTTCTTC
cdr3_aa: CASSLNRGEQFF

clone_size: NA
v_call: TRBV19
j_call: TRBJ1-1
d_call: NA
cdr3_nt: TGTGCCAGTAGTATCGGACAGCCGAACACTGAAGCTTTCTTT
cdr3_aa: CASSIGQPNTEAFF

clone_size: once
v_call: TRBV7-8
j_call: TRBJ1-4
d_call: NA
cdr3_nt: TGTGCCAGCAGCCAGCATGGGGGGTTAAGTGAAAAACTGTTTTTT
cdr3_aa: CASSQHGGLSEKLFF

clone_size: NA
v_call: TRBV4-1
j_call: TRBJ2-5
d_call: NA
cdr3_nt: TGCGCCAGCAGCCAGGCTTTTGGGCTAGCGAGGCAAGAGACCCAGTACTTC
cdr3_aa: CASSQAFGLARQETQYF

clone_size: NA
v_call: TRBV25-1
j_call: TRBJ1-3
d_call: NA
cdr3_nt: TGTGCCAGCAGTGAATCTGCCCCCCTCTTTGGAAACACCATATATTTT
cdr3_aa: CASSESAPLFGNTIYF

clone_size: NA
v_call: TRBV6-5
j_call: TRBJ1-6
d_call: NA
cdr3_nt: TGTGCCAGCAGAACCAGAGGCCTATATAATTCACCCCTCCACTTT
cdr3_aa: CASRTRGLYNSPLHF

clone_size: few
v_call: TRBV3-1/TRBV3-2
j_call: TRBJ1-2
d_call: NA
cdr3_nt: TGTGCCAGCAGCCACCCGGGGCCTTACACCTTC
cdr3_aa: CASSHPGPYTF

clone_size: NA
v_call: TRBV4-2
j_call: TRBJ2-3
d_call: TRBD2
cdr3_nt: TGTGCCAGCAGCCAAGTTAGCGGGGGGCCCGATACGCAGTATTTT
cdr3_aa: CASSQVSGGPDTQYF

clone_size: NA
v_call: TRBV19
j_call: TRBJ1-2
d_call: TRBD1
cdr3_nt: TGTGCCAGTACCGCCTCCGCGACAGGGACCGGGGGCTACACCTTC
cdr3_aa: CASTASATGTGGYTF

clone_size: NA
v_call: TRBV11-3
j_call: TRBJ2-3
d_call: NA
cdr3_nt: TGTGCCAGCAGCTTGGGACTTTCCCCTAGCACAGATACGCAGTATTTT
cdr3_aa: CASSLGLSPSTDTQYF

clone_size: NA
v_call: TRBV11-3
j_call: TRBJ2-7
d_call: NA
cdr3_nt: TGTGCCAGCAGCCCCGCTGGCGATCGGTCCTACGAGCAGTACTTC
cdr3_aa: CASSPAGDRSYEQYF